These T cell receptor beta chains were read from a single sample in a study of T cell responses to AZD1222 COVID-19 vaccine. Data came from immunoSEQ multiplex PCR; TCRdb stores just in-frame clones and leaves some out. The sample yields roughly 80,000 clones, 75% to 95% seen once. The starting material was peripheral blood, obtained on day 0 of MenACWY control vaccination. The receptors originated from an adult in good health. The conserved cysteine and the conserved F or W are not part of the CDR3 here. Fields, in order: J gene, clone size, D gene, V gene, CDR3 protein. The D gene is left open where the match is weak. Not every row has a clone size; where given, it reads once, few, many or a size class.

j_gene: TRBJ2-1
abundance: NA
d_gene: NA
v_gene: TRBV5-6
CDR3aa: ASSPGANNEQF

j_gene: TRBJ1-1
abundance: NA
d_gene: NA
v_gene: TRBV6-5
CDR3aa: ASSYAPQGRTEAF

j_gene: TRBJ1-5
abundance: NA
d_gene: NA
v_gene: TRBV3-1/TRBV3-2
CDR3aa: ASSHLPGTQPQH

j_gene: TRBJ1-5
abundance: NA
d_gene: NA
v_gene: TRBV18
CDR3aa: ASSPGAVGDQPQH

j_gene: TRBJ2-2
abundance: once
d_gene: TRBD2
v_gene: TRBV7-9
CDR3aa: ASSRLAGGPTNTGELF

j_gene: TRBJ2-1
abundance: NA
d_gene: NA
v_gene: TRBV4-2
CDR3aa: ASSQDRAEQF

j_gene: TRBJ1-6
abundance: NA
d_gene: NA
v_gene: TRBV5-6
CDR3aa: ASSPGLGSPLH

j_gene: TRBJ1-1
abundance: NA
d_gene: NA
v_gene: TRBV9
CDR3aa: ASSVGGASTEAF

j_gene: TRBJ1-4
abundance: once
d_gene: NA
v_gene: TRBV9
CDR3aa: ASSSSILTNEKLF

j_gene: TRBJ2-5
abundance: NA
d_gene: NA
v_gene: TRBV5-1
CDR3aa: ASSLAGAQETQY

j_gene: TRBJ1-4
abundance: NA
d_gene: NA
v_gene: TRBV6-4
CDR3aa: ASSHRDRGNEKLF

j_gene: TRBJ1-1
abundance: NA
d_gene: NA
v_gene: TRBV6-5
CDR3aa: ASSYGPYAEAF

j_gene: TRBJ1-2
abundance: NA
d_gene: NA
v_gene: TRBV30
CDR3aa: AWTQARGYGYT

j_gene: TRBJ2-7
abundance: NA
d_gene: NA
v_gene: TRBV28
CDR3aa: ASSPQLYEQY

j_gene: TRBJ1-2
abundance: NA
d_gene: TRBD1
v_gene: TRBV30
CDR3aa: AWSVNLGQGSAGYT

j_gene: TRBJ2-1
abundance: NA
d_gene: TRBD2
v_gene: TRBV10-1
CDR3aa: ASSRLAGDNEQF

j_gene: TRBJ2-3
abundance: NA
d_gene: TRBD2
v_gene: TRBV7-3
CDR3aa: ASSPQARLAGGWGPDTQY

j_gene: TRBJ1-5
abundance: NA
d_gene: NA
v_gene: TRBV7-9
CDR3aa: ASSRGGQPQH

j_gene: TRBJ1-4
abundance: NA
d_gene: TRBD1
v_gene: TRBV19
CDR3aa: ASSIGQGGNEKLF

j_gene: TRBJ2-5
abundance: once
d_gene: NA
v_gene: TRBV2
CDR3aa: ASSPGLAQETQY

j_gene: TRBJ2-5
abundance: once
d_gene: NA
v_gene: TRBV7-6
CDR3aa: ASSLGGTQY

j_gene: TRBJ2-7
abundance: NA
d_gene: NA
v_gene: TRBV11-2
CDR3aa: ASSSFRDRGYEQY

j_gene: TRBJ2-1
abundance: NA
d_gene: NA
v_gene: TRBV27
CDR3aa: ASSFGRANEQF

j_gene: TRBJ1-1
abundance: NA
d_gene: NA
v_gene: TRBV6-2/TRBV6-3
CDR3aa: ASSYRTGRLMNTEAF

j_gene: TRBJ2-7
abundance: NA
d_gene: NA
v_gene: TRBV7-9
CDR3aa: ASSLVGGREQY

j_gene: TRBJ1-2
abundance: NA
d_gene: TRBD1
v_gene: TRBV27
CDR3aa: ASSLSVRGRGYT

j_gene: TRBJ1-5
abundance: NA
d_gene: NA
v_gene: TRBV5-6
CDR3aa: ASSLDPGSNQPQH

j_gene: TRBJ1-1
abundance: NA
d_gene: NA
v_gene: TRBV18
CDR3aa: ASSPSHRPDMNTEAF

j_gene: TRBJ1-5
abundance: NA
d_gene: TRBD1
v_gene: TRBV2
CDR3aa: ASNRGVGNQPQH

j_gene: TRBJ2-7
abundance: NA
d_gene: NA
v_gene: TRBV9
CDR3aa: ASSEIQGPPY

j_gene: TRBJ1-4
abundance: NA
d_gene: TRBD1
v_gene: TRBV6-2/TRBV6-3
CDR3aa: ASSSGTGREKLF

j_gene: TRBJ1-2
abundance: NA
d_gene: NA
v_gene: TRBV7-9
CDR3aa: ASSRENSLLGGYT

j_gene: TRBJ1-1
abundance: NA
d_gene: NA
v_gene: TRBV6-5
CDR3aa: ASSYRANTEAF

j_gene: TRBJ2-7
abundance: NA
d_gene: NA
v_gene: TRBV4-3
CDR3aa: ASSQNPQGFAAYEQY

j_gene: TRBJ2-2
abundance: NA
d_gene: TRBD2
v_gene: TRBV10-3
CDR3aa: AHASGRGANTGELF

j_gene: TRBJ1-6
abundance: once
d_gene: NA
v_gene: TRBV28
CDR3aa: ASSPSGSSYNSPLH

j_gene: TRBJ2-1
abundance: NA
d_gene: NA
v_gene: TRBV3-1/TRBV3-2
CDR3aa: ASKGASSYNEQF

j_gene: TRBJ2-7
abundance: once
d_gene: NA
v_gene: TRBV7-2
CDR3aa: ASSLAPGVLYEQY

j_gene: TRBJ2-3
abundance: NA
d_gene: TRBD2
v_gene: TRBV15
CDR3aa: ATSRGTSGTDTQY

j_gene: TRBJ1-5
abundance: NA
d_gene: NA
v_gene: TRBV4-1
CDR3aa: ASSRPLGPQH

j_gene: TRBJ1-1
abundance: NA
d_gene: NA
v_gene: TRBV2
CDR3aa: ASIQGNTEAF

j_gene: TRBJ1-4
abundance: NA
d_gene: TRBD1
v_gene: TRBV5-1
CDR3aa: ASSAAGTANEKLF

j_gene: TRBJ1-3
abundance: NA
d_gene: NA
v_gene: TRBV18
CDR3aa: ASSTPERDPNTIY

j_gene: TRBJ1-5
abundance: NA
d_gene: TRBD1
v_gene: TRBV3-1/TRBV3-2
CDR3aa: ASSQEPGTGGAQH

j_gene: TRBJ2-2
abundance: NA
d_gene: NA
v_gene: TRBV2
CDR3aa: ASSELGPGELF

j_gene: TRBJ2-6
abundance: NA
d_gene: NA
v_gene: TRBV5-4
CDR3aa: ASSVGNRVIGSGANVLT

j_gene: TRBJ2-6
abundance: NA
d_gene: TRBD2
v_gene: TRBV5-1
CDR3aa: ASSLARLAGVPGANVLT

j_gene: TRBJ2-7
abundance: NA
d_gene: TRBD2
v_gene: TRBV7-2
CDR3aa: ASSPGTSGFSYEQY

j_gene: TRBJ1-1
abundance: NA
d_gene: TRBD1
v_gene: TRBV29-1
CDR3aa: SVEGQTGAVGAF

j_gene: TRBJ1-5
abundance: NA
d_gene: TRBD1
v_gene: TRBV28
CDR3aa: ASSLTGMSNQPQH

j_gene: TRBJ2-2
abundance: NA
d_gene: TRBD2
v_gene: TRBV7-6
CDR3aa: ASTAGGLDGGTGELF

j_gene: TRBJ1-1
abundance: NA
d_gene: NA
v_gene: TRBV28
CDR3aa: ASISGEIRAF

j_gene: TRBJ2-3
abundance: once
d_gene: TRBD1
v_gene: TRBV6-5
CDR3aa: ASSTSTGGTDTQY

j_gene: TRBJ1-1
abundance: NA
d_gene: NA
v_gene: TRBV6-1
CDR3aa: ASSEWDGDPRGAF